This T cell receptor (beta chain) comes out of a study of cytotoxic CD8 clonotypes in ibrutinib-treated CLL. Background on the study: Complete response was seen in 2 patients and partial in approximately 25; around twelve progressed and roughly 14 stayed remitted after a median 68 months.

Worth noting for this clone: The antigen remains unidentified.

Study-wide findings and caveats: Sustained-remission and progressing patients' sampling times differed. Public clonotypes (which were uncommon) either contracted or remained stable on treatment.

Investigators sought sequencing depths of between 1 in 200,000 and 1 in 1 million T cells. Repertoires were generated with immunoSEQ multiplex PCR, while TCRdb's copy carries only in-frame clones and drops some. This table has around 30,000 clones, roughly 60% appearing once. This clonotype was obtained from a human donor with chronic lymphocytic leukemia. The material sequenced was PBMCs, taken before ibrutinib treatment.

In DNA, the CDR3 is TGCAGCGTTGCGACGGGGCTCATCAGCTCCTACGAGCAGTACTTC. Its translation is CSVATGLISSYEQYF. The chain carries TRBV29-1 and TRBJ2-7; TRBD1 or TRBD2 may be the D gene (5 bases each). V dropped 4 bases and J dropped 0 bases, with 16 bases sitting between them. CDR1 and CDR2 (germline): SQVTM, ANQGSEA. The CDR3 runs to 15 residues.